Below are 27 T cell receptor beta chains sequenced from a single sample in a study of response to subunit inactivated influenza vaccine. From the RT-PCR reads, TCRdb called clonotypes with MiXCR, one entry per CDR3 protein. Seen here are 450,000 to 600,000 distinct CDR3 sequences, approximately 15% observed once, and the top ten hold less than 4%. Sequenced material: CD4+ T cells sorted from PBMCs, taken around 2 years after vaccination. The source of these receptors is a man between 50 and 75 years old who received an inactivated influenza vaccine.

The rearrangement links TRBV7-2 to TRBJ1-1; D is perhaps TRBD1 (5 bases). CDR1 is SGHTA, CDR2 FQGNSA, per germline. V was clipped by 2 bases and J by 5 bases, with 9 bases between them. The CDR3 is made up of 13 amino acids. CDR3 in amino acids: CASSLLGLTEAFF. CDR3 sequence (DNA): TGTGCCAGCAGCTTATTGGGGCTAACTGAAGCTTTCTTT.

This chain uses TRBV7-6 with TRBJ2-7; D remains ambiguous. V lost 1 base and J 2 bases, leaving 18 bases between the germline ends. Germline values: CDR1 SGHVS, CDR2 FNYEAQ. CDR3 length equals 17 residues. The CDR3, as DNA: TGTGCCAGCAGCTTAGGTCTGGCAGGAACAAACCCCTACGAGCAGTACTTC. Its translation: CASSLGLAGTNPYEQYF.

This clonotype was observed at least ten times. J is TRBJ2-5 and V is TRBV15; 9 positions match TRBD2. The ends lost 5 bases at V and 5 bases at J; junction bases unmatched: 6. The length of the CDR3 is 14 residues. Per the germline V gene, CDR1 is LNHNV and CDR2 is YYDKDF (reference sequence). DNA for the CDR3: TGTGCCACCAGCCGCGGGAGGGTTCGGGAGACCCAGTACTTC. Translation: CATSRGRVRETQYF. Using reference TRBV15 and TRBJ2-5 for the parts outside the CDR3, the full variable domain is DAMVIQNPRYQVTQFGKPVTLSCSQTLNHNVMYWYQQKSSQAPKLLFHYYDKDFNNEADTPDNFQSRRPNTSFCFLDIRSPGLGDTAMYLCATSRGRVRETQYFGPGTRLLVL.

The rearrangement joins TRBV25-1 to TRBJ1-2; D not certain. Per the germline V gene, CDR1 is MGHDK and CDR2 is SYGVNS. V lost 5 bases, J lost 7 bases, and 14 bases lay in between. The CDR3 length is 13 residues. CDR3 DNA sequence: TGTGCCAGCAGTAAAGGGAAACCCGCTGGCTACACCTTC. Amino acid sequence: CASSKGKPAGYTF.

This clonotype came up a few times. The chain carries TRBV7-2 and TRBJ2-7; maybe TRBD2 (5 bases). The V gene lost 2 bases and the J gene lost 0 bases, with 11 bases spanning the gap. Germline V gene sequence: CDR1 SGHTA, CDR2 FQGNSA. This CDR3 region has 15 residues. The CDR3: CASSLWVGSSYEQYF. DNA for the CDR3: TGTGCCAGCAGCTTATGGGTGGGGAGCTCCTACGAGCAGTACTTC. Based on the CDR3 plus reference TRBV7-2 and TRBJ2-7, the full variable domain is GAGVSQSPSNKVTEKGKDVELRCDPISGHTALYWYRQSLGQGLEFLIYFQGNSAPDKSGLPSDRFSAERTGGSVSTLTIQRTQQEDSAVYLCASSLWVGSSYEQYFGPGTRLTVT.

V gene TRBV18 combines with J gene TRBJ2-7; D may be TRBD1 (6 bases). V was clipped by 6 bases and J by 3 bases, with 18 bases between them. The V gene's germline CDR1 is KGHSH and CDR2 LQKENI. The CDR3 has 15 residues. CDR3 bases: TGTGCCAGCTCGAATGCCAGGGGATCTGGCTACGAGCAGTACTTC. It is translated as CASSNARGSGYEQYF.

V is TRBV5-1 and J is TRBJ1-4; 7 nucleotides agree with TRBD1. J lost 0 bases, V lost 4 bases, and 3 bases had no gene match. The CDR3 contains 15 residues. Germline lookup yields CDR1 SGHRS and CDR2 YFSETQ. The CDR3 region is CASSAQGSTNEKLFF. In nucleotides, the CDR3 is TGCGCCAGCAGCGCACAGGGGTCAACTAATGAAAAACTGTTTTTT.

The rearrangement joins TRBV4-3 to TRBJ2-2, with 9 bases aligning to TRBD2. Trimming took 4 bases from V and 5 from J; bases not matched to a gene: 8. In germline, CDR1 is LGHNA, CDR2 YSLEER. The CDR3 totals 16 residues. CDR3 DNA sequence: TGCGCCAGCAGCCCCATAGCGGGAGTAGGAACCGGGGAGCTGTTTTTT. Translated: CASSPIAGVGTGELFF.

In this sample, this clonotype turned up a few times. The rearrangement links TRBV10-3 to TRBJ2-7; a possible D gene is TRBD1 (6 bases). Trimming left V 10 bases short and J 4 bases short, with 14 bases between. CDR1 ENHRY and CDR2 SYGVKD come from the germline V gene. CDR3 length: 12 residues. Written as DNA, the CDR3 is TGTGCCAGCAACAGGGATGGGTACGAGCAGTACTTC. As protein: CASNRDGYEQYF.

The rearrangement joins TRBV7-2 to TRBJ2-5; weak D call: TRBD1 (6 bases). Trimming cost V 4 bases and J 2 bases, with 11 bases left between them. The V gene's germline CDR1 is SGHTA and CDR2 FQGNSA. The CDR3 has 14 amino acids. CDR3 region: CASSWTRGQETQYF. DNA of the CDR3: TGTGCCAGCAGCTGGACGAGGGGGCAAGAGACCCAGTACTTC.

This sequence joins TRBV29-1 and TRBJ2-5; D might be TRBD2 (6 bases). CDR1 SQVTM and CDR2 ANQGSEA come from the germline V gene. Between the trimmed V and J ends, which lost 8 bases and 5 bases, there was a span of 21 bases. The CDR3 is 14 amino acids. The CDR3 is CSTRGGSLGETQYF. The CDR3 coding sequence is TGCAGCACCCGTGGGGGGTCACTTGGGGAGACCCAGTACTTC.

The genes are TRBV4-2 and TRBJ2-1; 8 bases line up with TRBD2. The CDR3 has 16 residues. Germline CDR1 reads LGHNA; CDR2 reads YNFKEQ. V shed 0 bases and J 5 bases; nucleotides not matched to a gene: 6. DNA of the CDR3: TGTGCCAGCAGCCAAGATGGTGCGGGAGGAAACAATGAGCAGTTCTTC. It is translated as CASSQDGAGGNNEQFF.

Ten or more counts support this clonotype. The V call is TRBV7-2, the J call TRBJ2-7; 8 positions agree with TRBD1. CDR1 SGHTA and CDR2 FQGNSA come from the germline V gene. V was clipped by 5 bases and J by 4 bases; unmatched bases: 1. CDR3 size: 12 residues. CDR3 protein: CASSRTGYEQYF. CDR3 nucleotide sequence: TGTGCCAGCAGCCGGACAGGGTACGAGCAGTACTTC.

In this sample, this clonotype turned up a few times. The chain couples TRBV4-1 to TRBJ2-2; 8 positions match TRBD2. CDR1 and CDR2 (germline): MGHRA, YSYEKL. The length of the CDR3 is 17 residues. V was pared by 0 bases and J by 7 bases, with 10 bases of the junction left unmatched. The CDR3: CASSQEGSGVGIGELFF. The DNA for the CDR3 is TGCGCCAGCAGCCAAGAGGGTAGCGGGGTAGGGATCGGGGAGCTGTTTTTT.

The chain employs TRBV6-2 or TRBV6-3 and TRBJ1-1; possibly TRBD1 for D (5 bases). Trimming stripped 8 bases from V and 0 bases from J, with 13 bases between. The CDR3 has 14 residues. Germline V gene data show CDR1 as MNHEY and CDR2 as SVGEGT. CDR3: CASHGAGMNTEAFF. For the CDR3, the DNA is TGTGCCAGCCACGGGGCGGGCATGAACACTGAAGCTTTCTTT.

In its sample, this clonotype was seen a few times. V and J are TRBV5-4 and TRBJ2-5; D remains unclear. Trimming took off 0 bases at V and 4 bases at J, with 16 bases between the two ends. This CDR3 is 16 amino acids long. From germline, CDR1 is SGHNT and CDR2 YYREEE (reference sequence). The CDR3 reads CASSLGSTLGGETQYF. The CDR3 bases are TGTGCCAGCAGCTTGGGATCCACATTGGGTGGAGAGACCCAGTACTTC.

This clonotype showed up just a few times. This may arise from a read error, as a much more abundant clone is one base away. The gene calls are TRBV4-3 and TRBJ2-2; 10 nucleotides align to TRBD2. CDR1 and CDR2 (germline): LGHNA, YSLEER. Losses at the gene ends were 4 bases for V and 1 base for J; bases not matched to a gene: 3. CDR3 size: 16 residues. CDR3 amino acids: CASSRRLAGNTGELFF. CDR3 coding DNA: TGCGCCAGCAGCCGAAGACTAGCGGGGAACACCGGGGAGCTGTTTTTT.

CDR3 bases: TGTGCCACCACACAGGGGGCCCCGAACACCGGGGAGCTGTTTTTT. This translates into CATTQGAPNTGELFF. The chain carries TRBV24-1 and TRBJ2-2; TRBD1 matches at 9 bases. CDR1 is KGHDR, CDR2 SFDVKD, per germline. There are 15 residues in the CDR3. The V and J ends lost 8 bases and 0 bases, in that order; junction bases with no gene match: 3.

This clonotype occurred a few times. CDR3 sequence: CATSDSTSVGEKLFF. Written as DNA, the CDR3 is TGTGCCACCAGTGACTCAACCTCTGTGGGCGAAAAACTGTTTTTT. The V and J genes are TRBV24-1 and TRBJ1-4; D uncertain. CDR1 is KGHDR, CDR2 SFDVKD, per germline. The germline V and J ends were trimmed by 4 bases and 8 bases, with 16 bases remaining between them. The CDR3 contains 15 residues.

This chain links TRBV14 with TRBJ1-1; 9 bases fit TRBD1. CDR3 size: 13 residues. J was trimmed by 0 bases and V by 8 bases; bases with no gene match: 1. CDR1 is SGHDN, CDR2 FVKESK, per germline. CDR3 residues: CASGQGMNTEAFF. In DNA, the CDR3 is TGTGCCAGCGGACAGGGGATGAACACTGAAGCTTTCTTT.

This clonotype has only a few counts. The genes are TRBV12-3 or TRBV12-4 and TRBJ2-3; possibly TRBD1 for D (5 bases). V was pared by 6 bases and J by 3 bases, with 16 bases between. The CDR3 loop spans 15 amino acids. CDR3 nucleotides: TGTGCCAGCAGCAAGCAGGGTTATGAGACAGATACGCAGTATTTT. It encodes CASSKQGYETDTQYF.

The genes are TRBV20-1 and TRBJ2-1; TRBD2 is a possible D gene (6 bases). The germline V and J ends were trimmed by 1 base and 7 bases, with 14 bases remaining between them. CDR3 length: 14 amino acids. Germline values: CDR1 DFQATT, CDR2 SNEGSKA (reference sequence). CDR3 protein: CSARVSGSGNEQFF. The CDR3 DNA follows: TGCAGTGCTAGAGTATCCGGGAGCGGGAATGAGCAGTTCTTC.

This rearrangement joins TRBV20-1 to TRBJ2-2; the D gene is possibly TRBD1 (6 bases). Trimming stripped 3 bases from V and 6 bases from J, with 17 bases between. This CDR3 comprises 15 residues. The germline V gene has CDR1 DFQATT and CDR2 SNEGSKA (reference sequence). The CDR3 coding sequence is TGCAGTGCTAGGGTCCAAACAGGGATCTCCGGGGAGCTGTTTTTT. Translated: CSARVQTGISGELFF.

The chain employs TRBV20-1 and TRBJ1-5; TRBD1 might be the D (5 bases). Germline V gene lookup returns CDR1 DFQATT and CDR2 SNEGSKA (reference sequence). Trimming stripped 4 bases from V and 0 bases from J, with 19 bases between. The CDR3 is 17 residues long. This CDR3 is CSAKRLRGTYSNQPQHF. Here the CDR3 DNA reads TGCAGTGCTAAAAGACTACGGGGGACGTATAGCAATCAGCCCCAGCATTTT.

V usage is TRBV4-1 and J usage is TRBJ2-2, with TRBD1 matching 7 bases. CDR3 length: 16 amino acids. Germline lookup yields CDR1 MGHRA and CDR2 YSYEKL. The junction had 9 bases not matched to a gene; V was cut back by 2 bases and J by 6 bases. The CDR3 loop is CASSQRQGGVSGELFF. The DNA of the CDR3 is TGCGCCAGCAGCCAACGACAGGGTGGAGTATCCGGGGAGCTGTTTTTT.

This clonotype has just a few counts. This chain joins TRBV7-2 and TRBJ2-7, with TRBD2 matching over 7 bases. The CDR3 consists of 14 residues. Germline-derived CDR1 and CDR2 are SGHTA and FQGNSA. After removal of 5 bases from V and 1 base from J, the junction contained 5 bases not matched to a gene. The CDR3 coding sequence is TGTGCCAGCAGCCTACTAGCGAAGTCCTACGAGCAGTACTTC. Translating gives CASSLLAKSYEQYF.

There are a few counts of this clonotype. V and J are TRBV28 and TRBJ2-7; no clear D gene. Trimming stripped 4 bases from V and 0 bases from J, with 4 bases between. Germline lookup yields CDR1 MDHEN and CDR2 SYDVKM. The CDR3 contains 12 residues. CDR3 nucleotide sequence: TGTGCCAGCAGTTATACCTCCTACGAGCAGTACTTC. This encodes CASSYTSYEQYF.